These T cell receptor beta chains were read from a single sample in a study of regulatory T cells in long-lasting Graves disease. TCRdb reprocessed the multiplex PCR reads via MiXCR and lists one record per CDR3 protein. The sample lists about 620,000 distinct CDR3 sequences, about 16% seen once, with around 18% in the top ten. The same data also went into a second study, on T cells in Graves' hyperthyroidism and ophthalmopathy.

Specimen: peripheral blood mononuclear cells (PBMCs), collected at new diagnosis, from a patient treated with antithyroid drugs. The receptor source for this set is a woman younger than 45 with Graves disease. Each CDR3 is given with its conserved first and last residue. D genes are given only for firm matches. The listing skips clone size in some rows; elsewhere it reads once, few, many or a size class.

DNA	CDR3	V	D	size	J
TGTGCCAGCATCGGGACCCTTGGGAACACTGAAGCTTTCTTT	CASIGTLGNTEAFF	TRBV6-1	-	many	TRBJ1-1
TGTGCCAGCAGCGTAGACCTAGTCACAGATACGCAGTATTTT	CASSVDLVTDTQYF	TRBV7-2	-	-	TRBJ2-3
TGTGCCACCAGTGACGCGACTAGCCCTGGGACCGGGGAGCTGTTTTTT	CATSDATSPGTGELFF	TRBV24-1	TRBD2	-	TRBJ2-2
TGCAGTGCCGAGCGGTGGGATCAGAACTATGGCTACACCTTC	CSAERWDQNYGYTF	TRBV20-1	-	-	TRBJ1-2
TGTGCCAGCAGACCCCAGGGGTTTTCCTACGAGCAGTACTTC	CASRPQGFSYEQYF	TRBV12-3/TRBV12-4	-	many	TRBJ2-7
TGTGCCAGCAGTGAAGGGCAGGGCGTTAATGGAAACACCATATATTTT	CASSEGQGVNGNTIYF	TRBV6-1	-	many	TRBJ1-3
TGTGCCAGCAGCTTGGACACATGGACTAGCGGGGAACATGAGCAGTTCTTC	CASSLDTWTSGEHEQFF	TRBV7-9	TRBD2	-	TRBJ2-1
TGCAGTGCGCCGACCCGCGACAGGTCCCCGTACTTC	CSAPTRDRSPYF	TRBV20-1	-	many	TRBJ2-7
TGCAGTGCTAGCCGGGGGGACAGGAGACACAATGAGCAGTTCTTC	CSASRGDRRHNEQFF	TRBV20-1	-	few	TRBJ2-1
TGTGCCAGCAGTGAAAGGGGGCTTCAGCCCCAGCATTTT	CASSERGLQPQHF	TRBV6-1	TRBD1	many	TRBJ1-5
TGTGCCAGCAGCTTAGCGGTTGAGGGGCCGAACACTGAAGCTTTCTTT	CASSLAVEGPNTEAFF	TRBV7-9	-	few	TRBJ1-1